A selection of T cell receptor beta chains follows, all from one sample in a study of blood T cell repertoires in COVID-19. Data came from immunoSEQ multiplex PCR; TCRdb stores just in-frame clones and leaves some out. The sample records 170,000 or so clones, 80% being singletons. Sequenced: peripheral blood. All receptors derive from a man between 65 and 85 years old with active or convalescent COVID-19. The conserved cysteine and the conserved F or W are not part of the CDR3 here.

v_gene: TRBV6-1; CDR3aa: ASSEMGAKQF
v_gene: TRBV5-1; CDR3aa: ASSPGQGGVNTEAF
v_gene: TRBV24-1; CDR3aa: ATSDTGVSGYT
v_gene: TRBV27; CDR3aa: ASSLQGLTEAF
v_gene: TRBV4-1; CDR3aa: ASSQDLAGAYEQY
v_gene: TRBV7-6; CDR3aa: ASSLASGRAGDTQY
v_gene: TRBV11-2; CDR3aa: ASSASGFATEAF
v_gene: TRBV11-2; CDR3aa: ASSPWGLRVDSPLH
v_gene: TRBV6-2/TRBV6-3; CDR3aa: ASSYPGFGNEQF
v_gene: TRBV27; CDR3aa: ASSPRLAGTEAF
v_gene: TRBV7-5; CDR3aa: ARSLAASIQY
v_gene: TRBV6-5; CDR3aa: ASRAGTDYEQY
v_gene: TRBV5-1; CDR3aa: ASSPGLAGVAGELF
v_gene: TRBV2; CDR3aa: ASRPTDNGGQPQH
v_gene: TRBV20-1; CDR3aa: SAAQGETQY
v_gene: TRBV10-3; CDR3aa: AISEWNRAGGTEAF
v_gene: TRBV27; CDR3aa: ASSLRTPEREQF
v_gene: TRBV5-6; CDR3aa: ASSLRGGLDTQY
v_gene: TRBV5-1; CDR3aa: ASSSIQGREGTQY
v_gene: TRBV6-2/TRBV6-3; CDR3aa: ASSPTGNDGYT
v_gene: TRBV28; CDR3aa: ASSAAGAWGGNTIY
v_gene: TRBV9; CDR3aa: ASTQGVGNQPQH
v_gene: TRBV6-6; CDR3aa: AIPTGQGGDGYT
v_gene: TRBV12-3/TRBV12-4; CDR3aa: ASSLVRQGEAF
v_gene: TRBV11-2; CDR3aa: ASSNRDRLTGELF
v_gene: TRBV7-2; CDR3aa: ASSPGSAGTPNEQF
v_gene: TRBV12-5; CDR3aa: ASGFVSGGEQF
v_gene: TRBV27; CDR3aa: ASSFQGQDQPQH
v_gene: TRBV30; CDR3aa: AWSFSRNTIY
v_gene: TRBV5-4; CDR3aa: ASSSGGGPRNTEAF
v_gene: TRBV7-2; CDR3aa: ASSSLGVYTDTQY
v_gene: TRBV4-2; CDR3aa: ASSQADSSNTEAF
v_gene: TRBV6-1; CDR3aa: ASSEVRFRSNQPQH
v_gene: TRBV24-1; CDR3aa: ATSDASSRETDTQY
v_gene: TRBV6-5; CDR3aa: ASPNSGNTIY
v_gene: TRBV5-1; CDR3aa: ASSFGTSGGGETQY
v_gene: TRBV11-3; CDR3aa: ASSLVFRTVPGLTNIQY
v_gene: TRBV6-5; CDR3aa: ASRLGTYSNQPQH
v_gene: TRBV7-9; CDR3aa: ASSLGWTGVTNEKLF
v_gene: TRBV7-6; CDR3aa: ASSRGPRGSNEKLF
v_gene: TRBV5-6; CDR3aa: ASSWTGSFTGNTIY
v_gene: TRBV4-3; CDR3aa: ASSQDRLVGFSGANVLT
v_gene: TRBV4-2; CDR3aa: ASSQGAGTDYEQY
v_gene: TRBV12-3/TRBV12-4; CDR3aa: ASSSRVPEQF
v_gene: TRBV7-9; CDR3aa: ASSPRGGSYNEQF
v_gene: TRBV2; CDR3aa: ASSAMTSSTDTQY
v_gene: TRBV28; CDR3aa: ASTMRAGVGNTEAF
v_gene: TRBV7-2; CDR3aa: ASSLAPGGANEKLF
v_gene: TRBV5-1; CDR3aa: ASSLGGDDEKLF
v_gene: TRBV6-5; CDR3aa: ASQGSESDEQY